This record looks at one T cell receptor (beta chain) sequence and its context. Its antigen is unknown. Mismatch with germline at one junction end may stem from a read error. It was CD45RO-negative cells, positively selected for CCR7, that made up naive CD8 cells, with terminally differentiated effector memory CD45RA+ cells excluded. The data belong to a study of shared clonotypes between healthy human individuals. Background on the study: Each donor's CD8 memory used one plate, CD8 naive two, each CD4 subset three.

Whole-study findings and limits: Incompleteness in sorted-subset sequencing, despite large depth, was shown by rarefaction. The study generally estimated greater richness for naive than memory subsets.

A deep-level run was used for the assay. Clones were sequenced by immunoSEQ multiplex PCR, and TCRdb holds only the in-frame ones, with some missing. The table has some 2.1 million clones, around 95% seen once. The CDR3 has 14 amino acids. Germline values: CDR1 SGHDT, CDR2 YYEEEE. What was sequenced was naive CD8+ T cells from PBMCs. This TCR derives from a man aged 18 to 35 in good health. Some clones in this sample may be carry-over from other donors' samples. This sequence joins TRBV5-6 and TRBJ2-7; no definite D call. The CDR3 here is CASSLGEGIYEQYF. The CDR3 nucleotides are TGTGCCAGCAGTTTGGGCGAAGGGATCTACGAGCAGTACTTC.